This TCR beta chain appears in the sequencing data of a study of molecular identifiers for immune sequencing clone quantification. The CDR3 contains 15 residues. V was clipped by 2 bases and J by 2 bases, with 12 bases between them. The V gene's germline CDR1 is MGHRA and CDR2 YSYEKL. Methods described previously were used for bulk TCR libraries, and listed TCR primers were applied. TCRdb re-analysed the PCR reads in MiXCR, keeping a single row per CDR3 protein. The sample yields about 510,000 distinct CDR3 sequences, 25% seen once. Specimen: naive CD8+ T cells from blood, with Jurkat cell RNA spiked in. The subset was: FACS-sorted CD8+CD4-CCR7+CD45RA+ naive T cells. The V and J genes are TRBV4-1 and TRBJ1-1; tentative D call: TRBD1 (6 bases). The TCR originated in a human donor in good health. Some libraries in this study had Jurkat cell RNA spiked in. This CDR3 reads CASSQIRQVNTEAFF. In nucleotides, the CDR3 is TGCGCCAGCAGCCAAATAAGACAGGTAAACACTGAAGCTTTCTTT.